This T cell receptor beta chain was sequenced for a study of blood T cell repertoires in COVID-19. Study summary: Donors in the United States, Italy and Spain gave samples during acute or convalescent COVID-19. Sources were T cells, B-cell-depleted T cells, or PBMCs; the material itself was cDNA or gDNA.

Germline CDR1 MNHEY, CDR2 SVGAGI. CDR3 size: 12 residues. Trimming shortened V by 6 bases and J by 5 bases, and 7 bases separated the two germline ends. In the source study's methods: From reference gene primer amplification, estimates of nucleated cell counts were derived. Method: immunoSEQ multiplex PCR; TCRdb's copy keeps in-frame clones and lacks some. The V and J calls and the clone size are those of that table, but D and trimming were determined from the DNA. Among approximately 350,000 clones listed, 90% to 95% were seen once. V and J are TRBV6-5 and TRBJ2-2, with a possible D match to TRBD1 (5 bases). The sample consisted of peripheral blood. This clonotype originated in a woman younger than 35 who had recovered from COVID-19. The CDR3 here is CASRGLTGELFF. DNA for the CDR3: TGTGCCAGCAGGGGGCTTACCGGGGAGCTGTTTTTT.